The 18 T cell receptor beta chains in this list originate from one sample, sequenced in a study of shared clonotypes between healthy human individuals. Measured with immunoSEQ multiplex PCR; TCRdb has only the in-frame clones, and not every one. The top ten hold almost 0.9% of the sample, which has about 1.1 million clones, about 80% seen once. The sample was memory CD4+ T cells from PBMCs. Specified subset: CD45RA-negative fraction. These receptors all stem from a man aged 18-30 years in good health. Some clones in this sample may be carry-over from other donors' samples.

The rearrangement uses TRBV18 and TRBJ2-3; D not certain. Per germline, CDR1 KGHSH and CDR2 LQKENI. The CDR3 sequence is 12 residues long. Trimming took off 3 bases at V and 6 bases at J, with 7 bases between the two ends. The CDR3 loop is CASSPTRDTQYF. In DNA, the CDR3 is TGTGCCAGCTCACCGACGCGGGATACGCAGTATTTT.

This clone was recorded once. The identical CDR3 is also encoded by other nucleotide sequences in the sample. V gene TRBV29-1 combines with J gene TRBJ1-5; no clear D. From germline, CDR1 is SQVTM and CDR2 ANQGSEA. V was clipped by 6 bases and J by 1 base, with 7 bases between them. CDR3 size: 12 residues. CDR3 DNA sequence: TGCAGCGTAGGTGGGAGCAATCAGCCCCAGCATTTT. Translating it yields CSVGGSNQPQHF. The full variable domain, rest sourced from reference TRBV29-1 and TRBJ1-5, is SAVISQKPSRDICQRGTSLTIQCQVDSQVTMMFWYRQQPGQSLTLIATANQGSEATYESGFVIDKFPISRPNLTFSTLTVSNMSPEDSSIYLCSVGGSNQPQHFGDGTRLSIL.

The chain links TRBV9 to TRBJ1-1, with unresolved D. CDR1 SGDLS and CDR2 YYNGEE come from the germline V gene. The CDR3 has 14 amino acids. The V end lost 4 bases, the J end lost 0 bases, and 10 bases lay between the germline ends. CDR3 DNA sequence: TGTGCCAGCAGCCGTCAGGTCATGAACACTGAAGCTTTCTTT. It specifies CASSRQVMNTEAFF. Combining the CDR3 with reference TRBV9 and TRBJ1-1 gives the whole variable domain DSGVTQTPKHLITATGQRVTLRCSPRSGDLSVYWYQQSLDQGLQFLIQYYNGEERAKGNILERFSAQQFPDLHSELNLSSLELGDSALYFCASSRQVMNTEAFFGQGTRLTVV.

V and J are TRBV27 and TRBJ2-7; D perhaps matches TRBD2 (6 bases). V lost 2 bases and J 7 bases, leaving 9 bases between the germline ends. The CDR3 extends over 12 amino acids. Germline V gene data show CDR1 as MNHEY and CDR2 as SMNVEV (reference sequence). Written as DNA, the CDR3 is TGTGCCAGCAGTTTAAGGAGCGGGGAGCAGTACTTC. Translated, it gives CASSLRSGEQYF.

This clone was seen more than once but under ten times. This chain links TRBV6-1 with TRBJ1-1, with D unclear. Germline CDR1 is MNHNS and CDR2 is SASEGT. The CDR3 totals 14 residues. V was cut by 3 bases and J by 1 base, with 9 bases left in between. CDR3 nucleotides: TGTGCCAGCAGTGAGGTCTTCTCGAACACTGAAGCTTTCTTT. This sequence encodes CASSEVFSNTEAFF.

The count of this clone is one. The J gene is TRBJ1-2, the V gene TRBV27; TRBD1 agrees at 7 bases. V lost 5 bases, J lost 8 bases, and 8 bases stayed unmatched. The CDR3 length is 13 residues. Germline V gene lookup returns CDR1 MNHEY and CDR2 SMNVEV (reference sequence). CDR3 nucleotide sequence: TGTGCCAGCAGTCCCAGGGGGGGGAACGGCTACACCTTC. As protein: CASSPRGGNGYTF.

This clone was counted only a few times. CDR3 loop: CASGTGSNTGELFF. The CDR3 DNA sequence: TGTGCCAGTGGGACAGGCTCGAACACCGGGGAGCTGTTTTTT. The rearrangement links TRBV19 to TRBJ2-2, with 8 nucleotides matching TRBD1. There are 14 residues in the CDR3. J lost 0 bases, V lost 8 bases, and 2 bases had no gene match. In germline, CDR1 is LNHDA, CDR2 SQIVND (reference sequence).

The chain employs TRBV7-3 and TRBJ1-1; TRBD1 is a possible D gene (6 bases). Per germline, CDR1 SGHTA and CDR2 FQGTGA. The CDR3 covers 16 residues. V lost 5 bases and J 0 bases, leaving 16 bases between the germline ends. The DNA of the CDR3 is TGTGCCAGCAGCGCCCAAGCGGGACACTTGAACACTGAAGCTTTCTTT. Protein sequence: CASSAQAGHLNTEAFF.

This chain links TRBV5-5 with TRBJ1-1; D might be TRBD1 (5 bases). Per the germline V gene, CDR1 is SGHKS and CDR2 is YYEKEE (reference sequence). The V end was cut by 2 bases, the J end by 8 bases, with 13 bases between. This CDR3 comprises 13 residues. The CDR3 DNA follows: TGTGCCAGCAGCTTACTTGGGACCGAAGAAGCTTTCTTT. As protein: CASSLLGTEEAFF.

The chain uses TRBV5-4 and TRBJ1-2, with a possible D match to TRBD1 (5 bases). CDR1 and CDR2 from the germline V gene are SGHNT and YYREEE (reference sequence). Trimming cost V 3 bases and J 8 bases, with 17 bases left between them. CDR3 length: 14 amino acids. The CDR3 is CASSSGRRLEGYTF. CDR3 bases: TGTGCCAGCAGCTCGGGACGGAGGCTCGAGGGCTACACCTTC.

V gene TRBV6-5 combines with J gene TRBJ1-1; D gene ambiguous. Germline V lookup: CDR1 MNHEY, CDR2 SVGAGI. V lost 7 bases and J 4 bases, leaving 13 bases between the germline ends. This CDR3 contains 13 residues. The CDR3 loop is CASNPLSGTEAFF. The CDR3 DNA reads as TGTGCCAGCAACCCCCTGTCGGGCACTGAAGCTTTCTTT.

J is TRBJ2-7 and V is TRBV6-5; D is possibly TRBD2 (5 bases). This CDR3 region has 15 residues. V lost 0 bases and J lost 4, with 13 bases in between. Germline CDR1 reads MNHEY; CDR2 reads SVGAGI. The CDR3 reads CASSYSPSLVYEQYF. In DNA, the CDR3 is TGTGCCAGCAGTTACTCGCCCTCACTAGTGTACGAGCAGTACTTC.

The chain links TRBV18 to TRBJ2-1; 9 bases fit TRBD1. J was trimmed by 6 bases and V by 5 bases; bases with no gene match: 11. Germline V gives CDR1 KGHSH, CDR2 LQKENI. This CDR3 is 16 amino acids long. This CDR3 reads CASSSTTGGSLNEQFF. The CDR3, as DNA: TGTGCCAGCTCAAGCACGACAGGGGGAAGCCTCAATGAGCAGTTCTTC. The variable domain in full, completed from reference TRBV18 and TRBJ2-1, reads NAGVMQNPRHLVRRRGQEARLRCSPMKGHSHVYWYRQLPEEGLKFMVYLQKENIIDESGMPKERFSAEFPKEGPSILRIQQVVRGDSAAYFCASSSTTGGSLNEQFFGPGTRLTVL.

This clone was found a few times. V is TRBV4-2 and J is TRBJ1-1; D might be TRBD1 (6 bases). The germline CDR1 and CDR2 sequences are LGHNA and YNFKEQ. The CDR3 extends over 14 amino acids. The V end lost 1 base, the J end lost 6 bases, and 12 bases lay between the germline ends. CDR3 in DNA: TGTGCCAGCAGCCAAGGGAACAGGGTTTCTGAAGCTTTCTTT. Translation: CASSQGNRVSEAFF.

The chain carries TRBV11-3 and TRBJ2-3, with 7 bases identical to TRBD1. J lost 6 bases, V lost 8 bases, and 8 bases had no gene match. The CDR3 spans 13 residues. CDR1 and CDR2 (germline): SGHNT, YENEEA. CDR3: CASAKQGTDTQYF. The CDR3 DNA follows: TGTGCCAGCGCGAAACAGGGGACGGATACGCAGTATTTT.

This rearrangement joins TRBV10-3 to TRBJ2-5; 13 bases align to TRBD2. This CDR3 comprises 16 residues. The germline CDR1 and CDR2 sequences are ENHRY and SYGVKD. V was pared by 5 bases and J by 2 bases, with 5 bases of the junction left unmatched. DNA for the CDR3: TGTGCCATCAGTCCTTCGGGACTAGCGGGACAAGAGACCCAGTACTTC. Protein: CAISPSGLAGQETQYF.

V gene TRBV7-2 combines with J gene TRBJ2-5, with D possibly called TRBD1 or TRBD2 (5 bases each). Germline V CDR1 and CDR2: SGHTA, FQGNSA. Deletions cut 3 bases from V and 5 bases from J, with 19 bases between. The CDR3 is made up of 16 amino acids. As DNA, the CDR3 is TGTGCCAGCAGCTTCGCCGGGACCCTTGGAAGGGAGACCCAGTACTTC. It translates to CASSFAGTLGRETQYF.

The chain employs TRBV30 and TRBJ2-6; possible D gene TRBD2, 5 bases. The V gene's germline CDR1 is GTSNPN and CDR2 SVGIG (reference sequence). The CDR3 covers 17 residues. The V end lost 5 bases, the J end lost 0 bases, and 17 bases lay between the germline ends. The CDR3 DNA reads TGTGCCTGGGCCAAAGGACTGTTAAGCTCTGGGGCCAACGTCCTGACTTTC. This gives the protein CAWAKGLLSSGANVLTF.